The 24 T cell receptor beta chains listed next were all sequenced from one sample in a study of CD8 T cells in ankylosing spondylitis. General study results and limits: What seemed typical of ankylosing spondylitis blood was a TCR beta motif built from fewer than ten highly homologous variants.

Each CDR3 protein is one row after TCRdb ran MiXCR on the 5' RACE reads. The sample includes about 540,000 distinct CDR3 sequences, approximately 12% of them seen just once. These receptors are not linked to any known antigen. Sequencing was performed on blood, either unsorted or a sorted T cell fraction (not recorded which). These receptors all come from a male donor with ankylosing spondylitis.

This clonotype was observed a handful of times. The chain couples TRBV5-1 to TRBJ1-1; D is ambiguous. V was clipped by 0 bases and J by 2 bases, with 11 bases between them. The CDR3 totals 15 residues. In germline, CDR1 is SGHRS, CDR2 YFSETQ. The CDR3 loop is CASSLEWGGNTEAFF. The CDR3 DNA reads TGCGCCAGCAGCTTGGAATGGGGTGGAAACACTGAAGCTTTCTTT.

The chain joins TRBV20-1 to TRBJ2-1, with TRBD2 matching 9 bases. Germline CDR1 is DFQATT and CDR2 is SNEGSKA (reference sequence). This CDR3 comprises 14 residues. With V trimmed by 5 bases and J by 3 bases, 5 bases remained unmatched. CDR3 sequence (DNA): TGCAGTGCTCCCCGACTAGCGGACTACAATGAGCAGTTCTTC. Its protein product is CSAPRLADYNEQFF.

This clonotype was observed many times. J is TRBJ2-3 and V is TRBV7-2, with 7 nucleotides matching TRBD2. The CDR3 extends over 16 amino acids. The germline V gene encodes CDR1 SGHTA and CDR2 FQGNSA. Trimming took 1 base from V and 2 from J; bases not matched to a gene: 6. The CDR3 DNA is TGTGCCAGCAGCTTAGGGCCGGGACTATCCACAGATACGCAGTATTTT. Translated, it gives CASSLGPGLSTDTQYF.

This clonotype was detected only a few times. The CDR3 loop reads CATSAHDHEQYV. Here the CDR3 DNA reads TGTGCCACCAGCGCCCACGACCACGAGCAGTACGTC. This chain uses TRBV15 with TRBJ2-7; D gene ambiguous. The germline CDR1 and CDR2 sequences are LNHNV and YYDKDF (reference sequence). The CDR3 runs to 12 residues. Trimming took off 5 bases at V and 5 bases at J, with 10 bases between the two ends.

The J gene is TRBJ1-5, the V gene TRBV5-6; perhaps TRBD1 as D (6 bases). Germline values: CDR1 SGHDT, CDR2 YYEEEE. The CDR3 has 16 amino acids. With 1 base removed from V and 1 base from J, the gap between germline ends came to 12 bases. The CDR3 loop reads CASSLWLGASNQPQHF. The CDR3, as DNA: TGTGCCAGCAGCTTGTGGTTGGGGGCAAGCAATCAGCCCCAGCATTTT.

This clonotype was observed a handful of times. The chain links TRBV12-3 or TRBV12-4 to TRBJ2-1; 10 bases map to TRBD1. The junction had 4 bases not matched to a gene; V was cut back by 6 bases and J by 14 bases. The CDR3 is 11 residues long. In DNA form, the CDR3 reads TGTGCCAGCAGAACCGGGACAGGGGAGTTCTTC. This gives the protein CASRTGTGEFF.

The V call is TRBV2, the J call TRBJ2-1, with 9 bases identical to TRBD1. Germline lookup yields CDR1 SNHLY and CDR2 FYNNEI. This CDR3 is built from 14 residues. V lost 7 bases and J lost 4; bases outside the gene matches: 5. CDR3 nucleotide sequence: TGTGCCAGCACGAGGACAGGGGTATACAATGAGCAGTTCTTC. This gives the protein CASTRTGVYNEQFF.

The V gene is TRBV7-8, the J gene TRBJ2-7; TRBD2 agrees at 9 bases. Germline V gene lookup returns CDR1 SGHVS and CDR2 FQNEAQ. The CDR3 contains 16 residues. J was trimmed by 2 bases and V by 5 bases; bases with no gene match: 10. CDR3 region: CASSKLAGEGAYEQYF. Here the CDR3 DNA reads TGTGCCAGCAGCAAATTAGCGGGAGAAGGGGCCTACGAGCAGTACTTC.

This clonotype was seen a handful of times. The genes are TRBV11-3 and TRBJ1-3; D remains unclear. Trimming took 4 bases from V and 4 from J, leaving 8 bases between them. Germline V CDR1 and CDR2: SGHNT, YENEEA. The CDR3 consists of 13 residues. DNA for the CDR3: TGTGCCAGCAGCTCAAATTGGGGAAACACCATATATTTT. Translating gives CASSSNWGNTIYF.

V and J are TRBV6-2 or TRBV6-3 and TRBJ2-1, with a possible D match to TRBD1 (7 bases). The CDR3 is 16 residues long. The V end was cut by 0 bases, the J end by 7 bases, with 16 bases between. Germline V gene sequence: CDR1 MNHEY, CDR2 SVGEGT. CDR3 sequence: CASSYSKEGAENEQFF. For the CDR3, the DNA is TGTGCCAGCAGTTACTCGAAGGAGGGGGCTGAAAATGAGCAGTTCTTC.

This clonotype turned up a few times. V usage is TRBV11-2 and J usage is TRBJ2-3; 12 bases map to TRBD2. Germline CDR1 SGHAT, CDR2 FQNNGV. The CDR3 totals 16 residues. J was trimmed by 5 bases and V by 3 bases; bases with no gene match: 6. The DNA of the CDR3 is TGTGCCAGCAGCTTCTCCCGGACTAGCGGGAAAGATACGCAGTATTTT. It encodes CASSFSRTSGKDTQYF.

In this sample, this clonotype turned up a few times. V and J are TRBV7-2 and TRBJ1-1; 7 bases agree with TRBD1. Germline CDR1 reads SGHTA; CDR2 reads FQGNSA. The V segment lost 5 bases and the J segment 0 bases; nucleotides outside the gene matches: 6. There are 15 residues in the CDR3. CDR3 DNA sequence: TGTGCCAGCAGCCTATATCAGGGGGTGAACACTGAAGCTTTCTTT. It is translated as CASSLYQGVNTEAFF.

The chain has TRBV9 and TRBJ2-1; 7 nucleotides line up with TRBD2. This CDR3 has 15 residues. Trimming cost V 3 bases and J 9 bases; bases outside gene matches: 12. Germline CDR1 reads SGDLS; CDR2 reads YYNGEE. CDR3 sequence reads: CASSATTSSEGEQFF. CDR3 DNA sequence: TGTGCCAGCAGCGCAACGACTAGCTCAGAGGGTGAGCAGTTCTTC. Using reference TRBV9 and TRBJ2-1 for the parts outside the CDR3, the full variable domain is DSGVTQTPKHLITATGQRVTLRCSPRSGDLSVYWYQQSLDQGLQFLIQYYNGEERAKGNILERFSAQQFPDLHSELNLSSLELGDSALYFCASSATTSSEGEQFFGPGTRLTVL.

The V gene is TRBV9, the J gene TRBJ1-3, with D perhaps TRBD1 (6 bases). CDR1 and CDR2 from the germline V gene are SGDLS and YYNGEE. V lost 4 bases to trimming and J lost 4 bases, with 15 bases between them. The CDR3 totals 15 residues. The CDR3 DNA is TGTGCCAGCAGCTGGAGCGGGGGGCAGGGAAACACCATATATTTT. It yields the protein CASSWSGGQGNTIYF. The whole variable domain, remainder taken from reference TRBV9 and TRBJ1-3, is DSGVTQTPKHLITATGQRVTLRCSPRSGDLSVYWYQQSLDQGLQFLIQYYNGEERAKGNILERFSAQQFPDLHSELNLSSLELGDSALYFCASSWSGGQGNTIYFGEGSWLTVV.

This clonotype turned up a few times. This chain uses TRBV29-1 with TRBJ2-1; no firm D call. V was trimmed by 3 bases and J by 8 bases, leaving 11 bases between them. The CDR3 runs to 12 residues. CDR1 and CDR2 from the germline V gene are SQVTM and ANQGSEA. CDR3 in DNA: TGCAGCGTTGATGGTGGAGTCGATGAGCAGTTCTTC. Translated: CSVDGGVDEQFF.

In DNA form, the CDR3 reads TGTGCCAGCACCACGACACCGGGACCCACCCAGGGGACCCAGTACTTC. This encodes CASTTTPGPTQGTQYF. The chain employs TRBV7-8 and TRBJ2-5, with D possibly called TRBD1 or TRBD2 (5 bases each). Germline lookup yields CDR1 SGHVS and CDR2 FQNEAQ. The CDR3 loop spans 16 amino acids. The ends were cut back, 7 bases at V and 7 bases at J, with 25 bases in the middle.

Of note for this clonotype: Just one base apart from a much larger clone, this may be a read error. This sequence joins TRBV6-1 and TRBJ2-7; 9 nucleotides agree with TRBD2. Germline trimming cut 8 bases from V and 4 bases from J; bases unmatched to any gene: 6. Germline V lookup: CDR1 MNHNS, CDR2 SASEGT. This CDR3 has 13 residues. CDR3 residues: CASGRTSEYEQYV. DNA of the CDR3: TGTGCCAGCGGTAGGACTAGCGAATACGAGCAGTACGTC.

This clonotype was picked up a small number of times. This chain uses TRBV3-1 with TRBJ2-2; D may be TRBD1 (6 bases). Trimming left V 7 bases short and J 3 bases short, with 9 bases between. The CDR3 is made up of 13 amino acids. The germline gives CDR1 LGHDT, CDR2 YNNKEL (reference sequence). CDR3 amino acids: CASNYRDTGELFF. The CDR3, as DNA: TGTGCCAGCAATTACAGGGACACCGGGGAGCTGTTTTTT.

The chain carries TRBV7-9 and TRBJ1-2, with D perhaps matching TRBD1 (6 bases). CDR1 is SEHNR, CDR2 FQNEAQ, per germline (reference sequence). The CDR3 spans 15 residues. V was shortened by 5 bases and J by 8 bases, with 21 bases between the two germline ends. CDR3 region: CASSPDRQTTGGYTF. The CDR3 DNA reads TGTGCCAGCAGCCCGGACAGACAAACCACGGGAGGCTACACCTTC. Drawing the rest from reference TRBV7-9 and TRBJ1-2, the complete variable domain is DTGVSQNPRHKITKRGQNVTFRCDPISEHNRLYWYRQTLGQGPEFLTYFQNEAQLEKSRLLSDRFSAERPKGSFSTLEIQRTEQGDSAMYLCASSPDRQTTGGYTFGSGTRLTVV.

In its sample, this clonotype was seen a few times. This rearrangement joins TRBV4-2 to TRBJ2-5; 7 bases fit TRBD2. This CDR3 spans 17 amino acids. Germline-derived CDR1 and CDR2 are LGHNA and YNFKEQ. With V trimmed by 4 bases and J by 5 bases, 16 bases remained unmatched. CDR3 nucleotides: TGTGCCAGCAGCCCAAAAGAGTCGGCGGGAGCGAGGGAGACCCAGTACTTC. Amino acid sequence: CASSPKESAGARETQYF.

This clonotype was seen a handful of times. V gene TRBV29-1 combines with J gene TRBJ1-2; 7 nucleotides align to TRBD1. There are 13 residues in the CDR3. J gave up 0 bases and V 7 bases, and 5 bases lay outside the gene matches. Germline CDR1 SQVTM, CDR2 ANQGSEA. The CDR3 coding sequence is TGCAGCGACCTACAGGGGCCTAACTATGGCTACACCTTC. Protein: CSDLQGPNYGYTF.

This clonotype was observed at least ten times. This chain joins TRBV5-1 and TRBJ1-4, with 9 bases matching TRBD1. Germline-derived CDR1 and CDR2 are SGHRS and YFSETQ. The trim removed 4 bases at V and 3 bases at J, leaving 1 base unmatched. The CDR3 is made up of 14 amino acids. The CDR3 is CASSRQGANEKLFF. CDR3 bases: TGCGCCAGCAGCCGACAGGGGGCTAATGAAAAACTGTTTTTT.

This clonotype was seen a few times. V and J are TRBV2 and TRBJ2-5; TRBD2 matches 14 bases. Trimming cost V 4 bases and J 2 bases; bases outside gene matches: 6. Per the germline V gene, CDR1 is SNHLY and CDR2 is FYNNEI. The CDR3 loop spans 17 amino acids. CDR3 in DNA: TGTGCCAGCAGTGCGGGGGGACTAGCGGGAGAACAAGAGACCCAGTACTTC. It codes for CASSAGGLAGEQETQYF. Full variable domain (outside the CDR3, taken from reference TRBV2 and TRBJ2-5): EPEVTQTPSHQVTQMGQEVILRCVPISNHLYFYWYRQILGQKVEFLVSFYNNEISEKSEIFDDQFSVERPDGSNFTLKIRSTKLEDSAMYFCASSAGGLAGEQETQYFGPGTRLLVL.

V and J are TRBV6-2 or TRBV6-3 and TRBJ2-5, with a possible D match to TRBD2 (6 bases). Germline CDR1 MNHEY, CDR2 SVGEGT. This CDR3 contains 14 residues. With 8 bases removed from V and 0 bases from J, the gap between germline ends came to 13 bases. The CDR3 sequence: CASGQGGYQETQYF. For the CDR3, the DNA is TGTGCCAGCGGCCAGGGAGGATACCAAGAGACCCAGTACTTC.